These T cell receptor beta chains were read from a single sample in a study of OX40 agonist ivuxolimab in advanced cancers. Sequencing was performed with immunoSEQ multiplex PCR; in TCRdb, only in-frame clones are kept and a portion is missing. Of tens of thousands of clones listed, over 75% are singletons. The sample consisted of CD4+ or CD8+ T cells sorted from blood, taken in a trial of the OX40 agonist ivuxolimab. All receptors derive from an adult with an advanced solid tumor such as melanoma, head and neck, liver or kidney cancer. CDR3s include the opening cysteine and the closing phenylalanine or tryptophan. D genes are given only for firm matches. Clone size appears in some rows only: once, few, many, or a class for an expanded clone.

v_call: TRBV11-3
clone_size: -
j_call: TRBJ2-5
d_call: TRBD1
cdr3_aa: CASSFNSGQGGQETQYF
cdr3_nt: TGTGCCAGCAGCTTTAATTCGGGACAGGGGGGCCAAGAGACCCAGTACTTC

v_call: TRBV7-9
clone_size: -
j_call: TRBJ1-2
d_call: -
cdr3_aa: CASSPSARARGYTF
cdr3_nt: TGTGCCAGCAGCCCTAGTGCGAGGGCTAGGGGCTACACCTTC

v_call: TRBV9
clone_size: -
j_call: TRBJ2-2
d_call: -
cdr3_aa: CASSVGAEGAELFF
cdr3_nt: TGTGCCAGCAGCGTAGGAGCGGAGGGGGCGGAGCTGTTTTTT

v_call: TRBV7-9
clone_size: -
j_call: TRBJ2-1
d_call: TRBD2
cdr3_aa: CASSTRLAGRTYNEQFF
cdr3_nt: TGTGCCAGCAGCACCCGACTAGCGGGACGGACCTACAATGAGCAGTTCTTC

v_call: TRBV28
clone_size: -
j_call: TRBJ1-1
d_call: -
cdr3_aa: CASSLLAGTEAFF
cdr3_nt: TGTGCCAGCAGTTTATTGGCGGGCACTGAAGCTTTCTTT

v_call: TRBV7-2
clone_size: -
j_call: TRBJ2-7
d_call: TRBD2
cdr3_aa: CASSLETSVQEQYF
cdr3_nt: TGTGCCAGCAGCTTAGAAACTAGCGTGCAAGAGCAGTACTTC

v_call: TRBV30
clone_size: -
j_call: TRBJ2-7
d_call: -
cdr3_aa: CAWSVFGGRGYEQYF
cdr3_nt: TGTGCCTGGAGTGTGTTTGGGGGCAGGGGCTACGAGCAGTACTTC

v_call: TRBV19
clone_size: -
j_call: TRBJ2-5
d_call: TRBD2
cdr3_aa: CASSQGLAVETQYF
cdr3_nt: TGTGCCAGTAGTCAAGGACTAGCGGTCGAGACCCAGTACTTC

v_call: TRBV7-2
clone_size: -
j_call: TRBJ2-5
d_call: -
cdr3_aa: CASSLTTIQETQYF
cdr3_nt: TGTGCCAGCAGCTTAACTACCATACAAGAGACCCAGTACTTC

v_call: TRBV5-1
clone_size: -
j_call: TRBJ2-5
d_call: TRBD1
cdr3_aa: CASSLVDRDLRETQYF
cdr3_nt: TGCGCCAGCAGCTTAGTGGACAGGGACCTTCGGGAGACCCAGTACTTC

v_call: TRBV18
clone_size: -
j_call: TRBJ2-7
d_call: TRBD1
cdr3_aa: CASSPWDRDEQYF
cdr3_nt: TGTGCCAGCTCACCGTGGGACAGGGACGAGCAGTACTTC

v_call: TRBV7-9
clone_size: -
j_call: TRBJ1-4
d_call: -
cdr3_aa: CASSLGGGTNEKLFF
cdr3_nt: TGTGCCAGCAGTTTGGGGGGCGGAACTAATGAAAAACTGTTTTTT

v_call: TRBV5-1
clone_size: -
j_call: TRBJ2-1
d_call: TRBD2
cdr3_aa: CASSTGTSGSHEQFF
cdr3_nt: TGCGCCAGCAGTACTGGGACTAGCGGGAGCCATGAGCAGTTCTTC

v_call: TRBV10-2
clone_size: few
j_call: TRBJ2-7
d_call: -
cdr3_aa: CASRWGAETYEQYF
cdr3_nt: TGCGCCAGCAGGTGGGGGGCGGAGACCTACGAGCAGTACTTC

v_call: TRBV28
clone_size: -
j_call: TRBJ2-7
d_call: -
cdr3_aa: CASRHGGGSYEQYF
cdr3_nt: TGTGCCAGCAGACACGGGGGAGGCTCCTACGAGCAGTACTTC

v_call: TRBV19
clone_size: -
j_call: TRBJ2-6
d_call: -
cdr3_aa: CASHRDSGANVLTF
cdr3_nt: TGTGCCAGTCACAGGGACTCTGGGGCCAACGTCCTGACTTTC

v_call: TRBV9
clone_size: -
j_call: TRBJ1-4
d_call: TRBD1
cdr3_aa: CASSVGGTGREKLFF
cdr3_nt: TGTGCCAGCAGCGTAGGAGGGACAGGGCGGGAAAAACTGTTTTTT

v_call: TRBV28
clone_size: -
j_call: TRBJ1-1
d_call: -
cdr3_aa: CASGLTANTEAFF
cdr3_nt: TGTGCCAGCGGCTTAACAGCAAACACTGAAGCTTTCTTT

v_call: TRBV7-9
clone_size: -
j_call: TRBJ2-5
d_call: TRBD1
cdr3_aa: CASSLAQGDRPRFQETQYF
cdr3_nt: TGTGCCAGCAGCTTAGCGCAAGGGGACAGGCCACGATTCCAAGAGACCCAGTACTTC

v_call: TRBV7-3
clone_size: few
j_call: TRBJ1-1
d_call: -
cdr3_aa: CASGLGTEAFF
cdr3_nt: TGTGCCAGCGGGCTGGGGACTGAAGCTTTCTTT

v_call: TRBV7-9
clone_size: -
j_call: TRBJ1-4
d_call: -
cdr3_aa: CASSGQGKITNEKLFF
cdr3_nt: TGTGCCAGCAGTGGGCAGGGAAAGATTACTAATGAAAAACTGTTTTTT

v_call: TRBV10-3
clone_size: -
j_call: TRBJ2-1
d_call: TRBD2
cdr3_aa: CAIGTSGRGNEQFF
cdr3_nt: TGTGCCATCGGGACTAGCGGGAGGGGGAATGAGCAGTTCTTC

v_call: TRBV7-9
clone_size: once
j_call: TRBJ2-3
d_call: TRBD2
cdr3_aa: CASSVGGLAGDTQYF
cdr3_nt: TGTGCCAGCAGCGTAGGGGGACTAGCGGGAGATACGCAGTATTTT

v_call: TRBV29-1
clone_size: -
j_call: TRBJ2-1
d_call: TRBD1
cdr3_aa: CSVDRGDNEQFF
cdr3_nt: TGCAGCGTCGACAGGGGGGACAATGAGCAGTTCTTC

v_call: TRBV18
clone_size: -
j_call: TRBJ2-3
d_call: -
cdr3_aa: CASSPVATSTDTQYF
cdr3_nt: TGTGCCAGCTCACCAGTCGCCACTAGCACAGATACGCAGTATTTT

v_call: TRBV20-1
clone_size: -
j_call: TRBJ2-1
d_call: -
cdr3_aa: CSAIGNEQFF
cdr3_nt: TGCAGTGCTATCGGCAATGAGCAGTTCTTC

v_call: TRBV11-2
clone_size: -
j_call: TRBJ2-3
d_call: TRBD1
cdr3_aa: CASSRTGGDTQYF
cdr3_nt: TGTGCCAGCAGCAGGACAGGGGGAGATACGCAGTATTTT

v_call: TRBV28
clone_size: -
j_call: TRBJ2-7
d_call: -
cdr3_aa: CASSPQGGQSYEQYF
cdr3_nt: TGTGCCAGCAGTCCCCAGGGGGGGCAATCCTACGAGCAGTACTTC

v_call: TRBV9
clone_size: -
j_call: TRBJ2-1
d_call: -
cdr3_aa: CASSFLQAGQNEQFF
cdr3_nt: TGTGCCAGCAGCTTCCTCCAGGCAGGGCAGAATGAGCAGTTCTTC

v_call: TRBV7-2
clone_size: -
j_call: TRBJ2-3
d_call: TRBD2
cdr3_aa: CASTRLAGSDTQYF
cdr3_nt: TGTGCCAGCACCCGACTAGCGGGGTCAGATACGCAGTATTTT

v_call: TRBV30
clone_size: -
j_call: TRBJ2-3
d_call: TRBD1
cdr3_aa: CAWSQGVSDTQYF
cdr3_nt: TGTGCCTGGAGTCAGGGGGTATCAGATACGCAGTATTTT

v_call: TRBV9
clone_size: -
j_call: TRBJ1-2
d_call: -
cdr3_aa: CASSVEVGANYGYTF
cdr3_nt: TGTGCCAGCAGCGTAGAGGTGGGAGCTAACTATGGCTACACCTTC

v_call: TRBV28
clone_size: -
j_call: TRBJ2-3
d_call: -
cdr3_aa: CASSLDPGLDTQYF
cdr3_nt: TGTGCCAGCAGTTTAGATCCAGGGCTAGATACGCAGTATTTT

v_call: TRBV7-2
clone_size: -
j_call: TRBJ2-7
d_call: -
cdr3_aa: CASSVLGERQYF
cdr3_nt: TGTGCCAGCAGCGTACTAGGGGAAAGGCAGTACTTC

v_call: TRBV28
clone_size: -
j_call: TRBJ1-4
d_call: -
cdr3_aa: CASSPPGGAAGYEKLFF
cdr3_nt: TGTGCCAGCAGCCCCCCCGGGGGGGCCGCTGGGTATGAAAAACTGTTTTTT

v_call: TRBV11-2
clone_size: -
j_call: TRBJ2-2
d_call: TRBD1
cdr3_aa: CASSLVGTANTGELFF
cdr3_nt: TGTGCCAGCAGCTTAGTAGGGACAGCGAACACCGGGGAGCTGTTTTTT

v_call: TRBV5-1
clone_size: few
j_call: TRBJ1-2
d_call: -
cdr3_aa: CASSLGGDYGYTF
cdr3_nt: TGCGCCAGCAGCTTGGGCGGTGACTATGGCTACACCTTC

v_call: TRBV9
clone_size: -
j_call: TRBJ2-7
d_call: -
cdr3_aa: CASSARGTSYEQYF
cdr3_nt: TGTGCCAGCAGCGCTAGGGGTACCTCCTACGAGCAGTACTTC

v_call: TRBV7-6
clone_size: -
j_call: TRBJ2-4
d_call: -
cdr3_aa: CASSLLLGSIQYF
cdr3_nt: TGTGCCAGCAGCTTACTTTTAGGAAGCATTCAGTACTTC

v_call: TRBV6-1
clone_size: -
j_call: TRBJ1-5
d_call: TRBD1
cdr3_aa: CASRGQGATQPQHF
cdr3_nt: TGTGCCAGCAGGGGACAGGGGGCGACTCAGCCCCAGCATTTT

v_call: TRBV21-1
clone_size: -
j_call: TRBJ2-1
d_call: -
cdr3_aa: CASSKGNGDRSSYNEQFF
cdr3_nt: TGTGCCAGCAGCAAAGGAAACGGGGACAGGAGCTCCTACAATGAGCAGTTCTTC

v_call: TRBV4-3
clone_size: -
j_call: TRBJ1-4
d_call: -
cdr3_aa: CASSQGQGHEKLFF
cdr3_nt: TGCGCCAGCAGCCAAGGGCAGGGGCATGAAAAACTGTTTTTT

v_call: TRBV7-9
clone_size: -
j_call: TRBJ1-4
d_call: -
cdr3_aa: CASSATTNEKLFF
cdr3_nt: TGTGCCAGTTCGGCAACAACTAATGAAAAACTGTTTTTT

v_call: TRBV28
clone_size: -
j_call: TRBJ2-1
d_call: -
cdr3_aa: CASTGAEPSSYNEQFF
cdr3_nt: TGTGCCAGCACTGGAGCCGAACCCAGCTCCTACAATGAGCAGTTCTTC

v_call: TRBV5-1
clone_size: -
j_call: TRBJ2-6
d_call: -
cdr3_aa: CASSLEAASSGANVLTF
cdr3_nt: TGCGCCAGCAGCTTGGAGGCGGCTAGCTCTGGGGCCAACGTCCTGACTTTC

v_call: TRBV9
clone_size: -
j_call: TRBJ1-3
d_call: -
cdr3_aa: CASSVEGTRDTIYF
cdr3_nt: TGTGCCAGCAGCGTGGAAGGAACACGGGACACCATATATTTT

v_call: TRBV4-1
clone_size: -
j_call: TRBJ2-1
d_call: -
cdr3_aa: CASSQDKVAEYEQFF
cdr3_nt: TGCGCCAGCAGCCAAGATAAGGTAGCGGAGTATGAGCAGTTCTTC

v_call: TRBV18
clone_size: -
j_call: TRBJ2-3
d_call: TRBD2
cdr3_aa: CASSPGGLASDTQYF
cdr3_nt: TGTGCCAGCTCACCTGGAGGACTAGCCTCAGATACGCAGTATTTT

v_call: TRBV6-6
clone_size: -
j_call: TRBJ2-2
d_call: -
cdr3_aa: CASIGQKNTGELFF
cdr3_nt: TGTGCCAGCATTGGCCAAAAGAACACCGGGGAGCTGTTTTTT

v_call: TRBV6-6
clone_size: -
j_call: TRBJ2-7
d_call: TRBD1
cdr3_aa: CASSLTGGPYEQYF
cdr3_nt: TGTGCCAGCAGTCTGACAGGGGGCCCCTACGAGCAGTACTTC

v_call: TRBV28
clone_size: -
j_call: TRBJ2-3
d_call: -
cdr3_aa: CASSRQVPSTDTQYF
cdr3_nt: TGTGCCAGCAGTCGACAGGTCCCTAGCACAGATACGCAGTATTTT

v_call: TRBV5-1
clone_size: -
j_call: TRBJ2-7
d_call: -
cdr3_aa: CASSPTLGQIFYEQYF
cdr3_nt: TGCGCCAGCAGCCCCACCTTAGGACAGATTTTCTACGAGCAGTACTTC

v_call: TRBV5-1
clone_size: few
j_call: TRBJ1-1
d_call: -
cdr3_aa: CASVLREGTEAFF
cdr3_nt: TGCGCCAGCGTCCTCAGGGAGGGCACTGAAGCTTTCTTT

v_call: TRBV6-1
clone_size: -
j_call: TRBJ2-1
d_call: TRBD1
cdr3_aa: CASSEHAGGYNEQFF
cdr3_nt: TGTGCCAGCAGTGAACATGCAGGGGGATACAATGAGCAGTTCTTC

v_call: TRBV5-1
clone_size: -
j_call: TRBJ2-5
d_call: -
cdr3_aa: CASSVAIQETQYF
cdr3_nt: TGCGCCAGCAGCGTGGCAATCCAAGAGACCCAGTACTTC

v_call: TRBV28
clone_size: -
j_call: TRBJ2-7
d_call: TRBD1
cdr3_aa: CASSSGQLGYEQYF
cdr3_nt: TGTGCCAGCAGTTCGGGACAGTTGGGGTACGAGCAGTACTTC

v_call: TRBV5-1
clone_size: -
j_call: TRBJ2-2
d_call: -
cdr3_aa: CASSSLTGELFF
cdr3_nt: TGCGCCAGCAGCTCGCTGACCGGGGAGCTGTTTTTT